Listed below are T cell receptor beta chains from one sample, sequenced in a study of blood T cell repertoires in COVID-19. The assay was immunoSEQ multiplex PCR, and TCRdb's table has in-frame clones only and misses some. The profile shows 220,000 or so clones, roughly 80% of them singletons. The sample was peripheral blood. Receptors were obtained from a woman aged 55 to 70 who had recovered from COVID-19. The CDR3 runs from the conserved cysteine through the conserved F or W. Fields, in order: V gene, D gene, clone size, J gene, CDR3 DNA, CDR3 protein. A D gene is named only where the DNA matches it firmly. A clone size is listed for some rows: how often the clone was seen (once, few, many), or a class if it is expanded.

V gene: TRBV10-3; D gene: TRBD1; clone size: once; J gene: TRBJ2-7; CDR3 DNA: TGTGCCATCAGCCGGGACAGCGGATCCGAGCAGTACTTC; CDR3 protein: CAISRDSGSEQYF
V gene: TRBV11-2; D gene: .; clone size: .; J gene: TRBJ1-6; CDR3 DNA: TGTGCCAGCAGCTTAGAATGGGCCGATAATTCACCCCTCCACTTT; CDR3 protein: CASSLEWADNSPLHF
V gene: TRBV7-2; D gene: TRBD2; clone size: .; J gene: TRBJ2-3; CDR3 DNA: TGTGCCAGCAGCTCCGGACTAGCGGGGCACTGGGATACGCAGTATTTT; CDR3 protein: CASSSGLAGHWDTQYF
V gene: TRBV4-2; D gene: .; clone size: .; J gene: TRBJ1-1; CDR3 DNA: TGTGCCAGCAGTCATGATGGACAAGGCGAAACTGAAGCTTTCTTT; CDR3 protein: CASSHDGQGETEAFF
V gene: TRBV5-4; D gene: .; clone size: .; J gene: TRBJ1-5; CDR3 DNA: TGTGCCAGCAGCTTGGCCCCAGGGGTAAATCAGCCCCAGCATTTT; CDR3 protein: CASSLAPGVNQPQHF
V gene: TRBV5-6; D gene: TRBD1; clone size: .; J gene: TRBJ1-2; CDR3 DNA: TGTGCCAGCAGCTTAAACAGGGGAAACTATGGCTACACCTTC; CDR3 protein: CASSLNRGNYGYTF
V gene: TRBV5-1; D gene: TRBD2; clone size: .; J gene: TRBJ2-2; CDR3 DNA: TGCGCCAGCAGCTCACCTAGCGGGGGGAACACCGGGGAGCTGTTTTTT; CDR3 protein: CASSSPSGGNTGELFF
V gene: TRBV4-1; D gene: TRBD2; clone size: once; J gene: TRBJ2-7; CDR3 DNA: TGCGCCAGCAGCCTTAGCGGGGGGGCAAGCGAGCAGTACTTC; CDR3 protein: CASSLSGGASEQYF
V gene: TRBV6-5; D gene: .; clone size: .; J gene: TRBJ1-3; CDR3 DNA: TGTGCCTCCGGGGGGCATACAGGGAGAGGAAACACCATATATTTT; CDR3 protein: CASGGHTGRGNTIYF
V gene: TRBV11-3; D gene: .; clone size: .; J gene: TRBJ2-1; CDR3 DNA: TGTGCCAGCAGCTCATACTACTACAATGAGCAGTTCTTC; CDR3 protein: CASSSYYYNEQFF
V gene: TRBV12-3/TRBV12-4; D gene: .; clone size: .; J gene: TRBJ1-2; CDR3 DNA: TGTGCCAGCACGTTCGGGAGGTGGAATGGCTACACCTTC; CDR3 protein: CASTFGRWNGYTF
V gene: TRBV5-4; D gene: TRBD1; clone size: .; J gene: TRBJ2-7; CDR3 DNA: TGTGCCAGCAGCGTGACAGGGGCCTACGAGCAGTACTTC; CDR3 protein: CASSVTGAYEQYF
V gene: TRBV4-2; D gene: .; clone size: .; J gene: TRBJ2-5; CDR3 DNA: TGTGCCAGCAGCCAAACCCATGGCGGAGGTGGGGAGACCCAGTACTTC; CDR3 protein: CASSQTHGGGGETQYF
V gene: TRBV4-2; D gene: .; clone size: .; J gene: TRBJ2-1; CDR3 DNA: TGTGCCAGCAGCCACGTCGGTGTCGTCGGCTACAATGAGCAGTTCTTC; CDR3 protein: CASSHVGVVGYNEQFF
V gene: TRBV18; D gene: TRBD2; clone size: .; J gene: TRBJ2-3; CDR3 DNA: TGTGCCAGCTCATCAACTAGCGGGGGGGGCACAGATACGCAGTATTTT; CDR3 protein: CASSSTSGGGTDTQYF
V gene: TRBV30; D gene: .; clone size: once; J gene: TRBJ2-5; CDR3 DNA: TGTGCCTGGAGTCGAGGAGGGCTGGGGGAGACCCAGTACTTC; CDR3 protein: CAWSRGGLGETQYF
V gene: TRBV9; D gene: .; clone size: .; J gene: TRBJ1-2; CDR3 DNA: TGTGCCAGCACTCTCGAGACAGGCCCTGGGGGTGGCTACACCTTC; CDR3 protein: CASTLETGPGGGYTF
V gene: TRBV7-9; D gene: .; clone size: .; J gene: TRBJ1-6; CDR3 DNA: TGTGCCAGCAGCTTAGGACCACAGGGATATAATTCACCCCTCCACTTT; CDR3 protein: CASSLGPQGYNSPLHF
V gene: TRBV13; D gene: .; clone size: .; J gene: TRBJ2-7; CDR3 DNA: TGTGCCAGCAGTTCTATTAGGGGGAACTCTTTCTACGAGCAGTACTTC; CDR3 protein: CASSSIRGNSFYEQYF
V gene: TRBV6-5; D gene: TRBD1; clone size: .; J gene: TRBJ1-1; CDR3 DNA: TGTGCCAGCAGCTTCAACAGGGGCACTGAAGCTTTCTTT; CDR3 protein: CASSFNRGTEAFF
V gene: TRBV30; D gene: .; clone size: .; J gene: TRBJ1-2; CDR3 DNA: TGTGCCTGGAGTGTAAGTGGGGGCGCTGGCTACACCTTC; CDR3 protein: CAWSVSGGAGYTF
V gene: TRBV7-9; D gene: TRBD1; clone size: .; J gene: TRBJ2-7; CDR3 DNA: TGTGCCAGCAGCTCGAGACAGGGAAGGTACGAGCAGTACTTC; CDR3 protein: CASSSRQGRYEQYF
V gene: TRBV18; D gene: .; clone size: .; J gene: TRBJ2-1; CDR3 DNA: TGTGCCAGCTCACCTGGTACCAGGGAGCAGTTCTTC; CDR3 protein: CASSPGTREQFF
V gene: TRBV6-5; D gene: .; clone size: .; J gene: TRBJ1-1; CDR3 DNA: TGTGCCAGCAGTTACTCGGTAAACAGGGCCACTGAAGCTTTCTTT; CDR3 protein: CASSYSVNRATEAFF
V gene: TRBV5-6; D gene: .; clone size: .; J gene: TRBJ1-2; CDR3 DNA: TGTGCCAGCAGCTTGGCCATGGACAGTTTTTCTAACTATGGCTACACCTTC; CDR3 protein: CASSLAMDSFSNYGYTF
V gene: TRBV7-8; D gene: .; clone size: .; J gene: TRBJ2-3; CDR3 DNA: TGTGCCAGCAGCTTATTTGCGGGGCCTAGCACAGATACGCAGTATTTT; CDR3 protein: CASSLFAGPSTDTQYF
V gene: TRBV6-4; D gene: TRBD1; clone size: .; J gene: TRBJ1-1; CDR3 DNA: TGTGCCAGCAGTGACAAAAGAAGGACAGGGGGCGCTTTATTCATGAACACTGAAGCTTTCTTT; CDR3 protein: CASSDKRRTGGALFMNTEAFF
V gene: TRBV9; D gene: .; clone size: .; J gene: TRBJ2-7; CDR3 DNA: TGTGCCAGCAGCGTACGGGATGGAGGGGCCTCCTACGAGCAGTACTTC; CDR3 protein: CASSVRDGGASYEQYF
V gene: TRBV4-1; D gene: TRBD2; clone size: .; J gene: TRBJ2-2; CDR3 DNA: TGCGCCAGCAGCCAAGTGGCACTAGCGGGGAAGGGGGAGCTGTTTTTT; CDR3 protein: CASSQVALAGKGELFF
V gene: TRBV5-1; D gene: TRBD2; clone size: .; J gene: TRBJ2-5; CDR3 DNA: TGCGCCAGCAGCTTACTAGCGGGCCGACAAGAGACCCAGTACTTC; CDR3 protein: CASSLLAGRQETQYF
V gene: TRBV11-2; D gene: TRBD1; clone size: .; J gene: TRBJ1-2; CDR3 DNA: TGTGCCAGCAGCTTCTCCTGGGACAGTAACTATGGCTACACCTTC; CDR3 protein: CASSFSWDSNYGYTF
V gene: TRBV29-1; D gene: .; clone size: .; J gene: TRBJ2-3; CDR3 DNA: TGCAGCGTTGAAGACGTGGGGGCCGGCTTCACAGATACGCAGTATTTT; CDR3 protein: CSVEDVGAGFTDTQYF
V gene: TRBV12-5; D gene: TRBD2; clone size: .; J gene: TRBJ2-3; CDR3 DNA: TGTGCTAGTGGTTTGGTAGCGGGGGTCTCTACAGATACGCAGTATTTT; CDR3 protein: CASGLVAGVSTDTQYF
V gene: TRBV3-1/TRBV3-2; D gene: TRBD1; clone size: .; J gene: TRBJ1-2; CDR3 DNA: TGTGCCAGCAGCCGCGACAGGGGAAGCTATGGCTACACCTTC; CDR3 protein: CASSRDRGSYGYTF
V gene: TRBV3-1/TRBV3-2; D gene: .; clone size: .; J gene: TRBJ2-7; CDR3 DNA: TGTGCCAGCAGCCCGACAGGTCCGGCGGAGTACTTC; CDR3 protein: CASSPTGPAEYF
V gene: TRBV19; D gene: TRBD2; clone size: .; J gene: TRBJ2-2; CDR3 DNA: TGTGCCAGTAGAACCCCCTTCCTTAGCGGGTCGAACACCGGGGAGCTGTTTTTT; CDR3 protein: CASRTPFLSGSNTGELFF
V gene: TRBV2; D gene: .; clone size: .; J gene: TRBJ1-3; CDR3 DNA: TGTGCCAGCAGTGATGGCCCAAGAGGAAACACCATATATTTT; CDR3 protein: CASSDGPRGNTIYF
V gene: TRBV5-5; D gene: .; clone size: .; J gene: TRBJ2-4; CDR3 DNA: TGTGCCAGCAGCTTAGACAGGATAAGGTACTTC; CDR3 protein: CASSLDRIRYF
V gene: TRBV25-1; D gene: TRBD1; clone size: once; J gene: TRBJ1-2; CDR3 DNA: TGTGCCAGCGAAGGACCCGGGACAGGGTATGGCTACACCTTC; CDR3 protein: CASEGPGTGYGYTF
V gene: TRBV5-1; D gene: .; clone size: .; J gene: TRBJ1-6; CDR3 DNA: TGCGCCAGCAGCGACAGGACCTATAATTCACCCCTCCACTTT; CDR3 protein: CASSDRTYNSPLHF
V gene: TRBV6-5; D gene: TRBD2; clone size: .; J gene: TRBJ2-7; CDR3 DNA: TGTGCCAGCAGTTACGGTCAAGCGGGGGCCTACGAGCAGTACTTC; CDR3 protein: CASSYGQAGAYEQYF
V gene: TRBV5-1; D gene: .; clone size: .; J gene: TRBJ2-1; CDR3 DNA: TGCGCCAGCAGCTTGGCGCTAGTAGTGGGTAGCTCCTACAATGAGCAGTTCTTC; CDR3 protein: CASSLALVVGSSYNEQFF
V gene: TRBV12-3/TRBV12-4; D gene: TRBD1; clone size: .; J gene: TRBJ1-1; CDR3 DNA: TGTGCCAGCAGTGTCACAGGGGGAGAAGAAGCTTTCTTT; CDR3 protein: CASSVTGGEEAFF
V gene: TRBV19; D gene: TRBD1; clone size: .; J gene: TRBJ2-7; CDR3 DNA: TGTGCCAGTAGCCCGGGACAGGGGGTTTACGAGCAGTACTTC; CDR3 protein: CASSPGQGVYEQYF
V gene: TRBV18; D gene: TRBD1; clone size: .; J gene: TRBJ2-7; CDR3 DNA: TGTGCCAGCTCACCGGGGCAGGGGGCCTACGAGCAGTACTTC; CDR3 protein: CASSPGQGAYEQYF